The clone carrying this T cell receptor (beta chain) was seen a few times. The antigen remains undetermined. The sample comes from a study of identical twins. The V gene end was trimmed by 1 base and the J gene end by 0 bases; junction bases not matched to a gene: 4. Looked up from germline, CDR1 is SGHRS and CDR2 is YFSETQ. This CDR3 comprises 16 residues. cDNA carried unique molecular identifiers, and a universal primer site was added by template switching. TCRdb redid the calling of the 5' RACE reads with MiXCR, one entry per CDR3 protein. The table includes some 460,000 distinct CDR3 sequences, approximately 15% detected once. Study-wide results and limits: For out-of-frame alpha sequences shared by twins, low generation probability was in excess. For zero-insertion analyses, partial confounding could come from invariant MAIT and iNKT cells.

This same sample was also part of a study on yellow fever vaccine responses in identical twins.

The V and J genes are TRBV5-1 and TRBJ2-7; TRBD1 agrees at 10 bases. The source of this sequence is a woman under 30 in good health. The sample consisted of CD4+ T cells sorted from blood. The CDR3 region has the DNA TGCGCCAGCAGCTTGAGACAGGGGGCCATCTCCTACGAGCAGTACTTC. Translating it yields CASSLRQGAISYEQYF.